This paragraph reports one TCR beta chain. These data belong to a study of shared T cell receptors in the human thymus. Assay: immunoSEQ multiplex PCR; the TCRdb copy retains only in-frame clones and omits some. The table has about 660,000 clones, more than 75% seen once; the top ten hold approximately 0.01%. Germline lookup yields CDR1 LGHNA and CDR2 YSLEER. After removal of 4 bases from V and 5 bases from J, the junction contained 8 bases not matched to a gene. This CDR3 spans 15 amino acids. These data also featured in a second study, about human thymus T cells. That work states: Having corrective surgery for congenital heart defects, healthy Finnish infants were the ones who donated. Surgeons resected thymus tissue during corrective heart surgery. Usage of V and J genes appeared biased in thymic and blood repertoires. Related studies noted strongly shared thymic repertoires across unrelated people.

The sequenced material came from thymocytes. The sequence came from a boy younger than two with a congenital heart defect. The gene calls are TRBV4-3 and TRBJ2-5; 9 bases map to TRBD2. In DNA, the CDR3 is TGCGCCAGCAGCCTCCAGCGGGGGGCAGGTGAGACCCAGTACTTC. It specifies CASSLQRGAGETQYF.